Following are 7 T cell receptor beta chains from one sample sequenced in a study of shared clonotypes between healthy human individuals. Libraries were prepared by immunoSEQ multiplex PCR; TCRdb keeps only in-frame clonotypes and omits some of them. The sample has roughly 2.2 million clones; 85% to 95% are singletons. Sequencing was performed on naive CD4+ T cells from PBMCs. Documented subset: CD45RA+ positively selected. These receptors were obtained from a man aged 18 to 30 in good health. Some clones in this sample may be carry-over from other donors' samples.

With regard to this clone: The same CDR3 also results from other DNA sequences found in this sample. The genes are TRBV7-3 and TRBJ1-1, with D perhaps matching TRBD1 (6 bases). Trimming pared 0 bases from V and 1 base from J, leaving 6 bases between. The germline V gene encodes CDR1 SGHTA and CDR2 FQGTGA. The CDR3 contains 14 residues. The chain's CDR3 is CASSLTGGNTEAFF. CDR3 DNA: TGTGCCAGCAGCTTAACAGGGGGGAACACTGAAGCTTTCTTT.

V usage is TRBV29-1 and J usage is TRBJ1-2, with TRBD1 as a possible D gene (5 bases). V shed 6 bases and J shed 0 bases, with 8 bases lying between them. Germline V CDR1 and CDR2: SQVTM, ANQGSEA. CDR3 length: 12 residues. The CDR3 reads CSVTGANYGYTF. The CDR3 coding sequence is TGCAGCGTCACAGGAGCTAACTATGGCTACACCTTC.

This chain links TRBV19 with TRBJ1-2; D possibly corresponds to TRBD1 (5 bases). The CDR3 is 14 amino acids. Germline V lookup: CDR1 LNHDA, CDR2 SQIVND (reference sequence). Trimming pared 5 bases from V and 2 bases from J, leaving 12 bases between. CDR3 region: CASSLMGRNYGYTF. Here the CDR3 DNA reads TGTGCCAGTAGTCTTATGGGGCGGAACTATGGCTACACCTTC.

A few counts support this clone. The DNA of the CDR3 is TGTGCCAGCAGCACAGGCACCGGGGAGCTGTTTTTT. Encoded protein: CASSTGTGELFF. The chain couples TRBV7-9 to TRBJ2-2; D is perhaps TRBD1 (5 bases). V was clipped by 5 bases and J by 4 bases, with 5 bases between them. The CDR3 is 12 residues long. Germline loops: CDR1 SEHNR, CDR2 FQNEAQ (reference sequence).

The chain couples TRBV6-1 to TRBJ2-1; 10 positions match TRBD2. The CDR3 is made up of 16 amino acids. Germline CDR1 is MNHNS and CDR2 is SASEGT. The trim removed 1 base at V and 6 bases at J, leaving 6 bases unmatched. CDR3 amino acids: CASSEGSLAGVNEQFF. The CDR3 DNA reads TGTGCCAGCAGTGAAGGATCCCTAGCGGGAGTCAATGAGCAGTTCTTC.

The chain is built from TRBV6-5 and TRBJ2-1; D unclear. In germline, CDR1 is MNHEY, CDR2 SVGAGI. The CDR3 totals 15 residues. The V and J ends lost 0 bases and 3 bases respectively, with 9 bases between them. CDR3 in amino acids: CASSYSIVGYNEQFF. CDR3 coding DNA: TGTGCCAGCAGTTACTCGATTGTAGGCTACAATGAGCAGTTCTTC.

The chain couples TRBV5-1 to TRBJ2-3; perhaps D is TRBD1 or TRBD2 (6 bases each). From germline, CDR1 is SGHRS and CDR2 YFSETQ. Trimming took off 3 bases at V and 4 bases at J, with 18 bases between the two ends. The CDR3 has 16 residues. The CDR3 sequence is CASSYLGGNGADTQYF. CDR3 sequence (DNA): TGCGCCAGCAGCTACCTAGGGGGGAACGGCGCAGATACGCAGTATTTT.